This entry lists 12 T cell receptor beta chains sequenced from one sample in a study. A single record per CDR3 protein comes from TCRdb applying MiXCR to the RT-PCR reads. Seen here are about 680,000 distinct CDR3 sequences, approximately 15% observed once, and the top ten hold 3.6%. The material sequenced was memory CD4+ T cells from blood. The source of these receptors is a female donor in good health, serving as a healthy control.

This clonotype occurred a few times. This chain links TRBV7-2 with TRBJ1-2; TRBD1 matches at 7 bases. After removal of 1 base from V and 4 bases from J, the junction contained 12 bases not matched to a gene. CDR1 SGHTA and CDR2 FQGNSA come from the germline V gene. The CDR3 totals 17 residues. CDR3 coding DNA: TGTGCCAGCAGCTTAGTTACGGGGGAAGGGGGCGCCTATGGCTACACCTTC. It translates to CASSLVTGEGGAYGYTF.

This clonotype appeared a few times. V usage is TRBV9 and J usage is TRBJ2-1; D gene ambiguous. V gave up 1 base and J gave up 1 base, with 12 bases separating them. The CDR3 sequence is 16 residues long. In germline, CDR1 is SGDLS, CDR2 YYNGEE. CDR3 sequence reads: CASSVRSSFSYNEQFF. CDR3 sequence (DNA): TGTGCCAGCAGCGTACGCAGTTCATTTTCCTACAATGAGCAGTTCTTC.

This chain uses TRBV4-3 with TRBJ2-1, with TRBD1 matching over 10 bases. The CDR3 runs 14 residues. The germline CDR1 and CDR2 sequences are LGHNA and YSLEER. J was trimmed by 9 bases and V by 4 bases; bases with no gene match: 6. The CDR3 region is CASSRDRGLAEQFF. The DNA for the CDR3 is TGCGCCAGCAGCCGGGACAGGGGTTTAGCTGAGCAGTTCTTC.

This clonotype was seen more than once but under ten times. V usage is TRBV7-2 and J usage is TRBJ2-2; D perhaps matches TRBD2 (6 bases). CDR3 length: 14 amino acids. Trimming removed 5 bases at V and 7 bases at J, with 14 bases between. CDR1 and CDR2 from the germline V gene are SGHTA and FQGNSA. This CDR3 reads CASSQGLGGGELFF. In DNA form, the CDR3 reads TGTGCCAGCAGCCAGGGCCTCGGGGGCGGGGAGCTGTTTTTT.

There are a few counts of this clonotype. The V gene is TRBV7-9, the J gene TRBJ1-4; D unresolved. This CDR3 has 13 amino acids. V was cut by 0 bases and J by 8 bases, with 7 bases left in between. The germline V gene has CDR1 SEHNR and CDR2 FQNEAQ (reference sequence). The CDR3, as DNA: TGTGCCAGCAGCTTAGCCGGAACAGAAAAACTGTTTTTT. Its translation is CASSLAGTEKLFF.

This clonotype was counted at least ten times. J is TRBJ2-5 and V is TRBV18; D is ambiguous. Germline values: CDR1 KGHSH, CDR2 LQKENI. The CDR3 is 12 residues long. The V and J ends lost 1 base and 2 bases respectively, with 2 bases between them. The CDR3, as DNA: TGTGCCAGCTCACCACAGCAAGAGACCCAGTACTTC. Residues: CASSPQQETQYF.

This clonotype was picked up a small number of times. V usage is TRBV12-3 or TRBV12-4 and J usage is TRBJ2-5; a possible D gene is TRBD1 (6 bases). The V and J ends lost 6 bases and 4 bases respectively, with 15 bases between them. This CDR3 region has 14 residues. CDR3 loop: CASRANRDGETQYF. For the CDR3, the DNA is TGTGCCAGCAGAGCAAACAGGGACGGAGAGACCCAGTACTTC.

This clonotype appeared many times. J is TRBJ2-7 and V is TRBV6-5; 10 bases line up with TRBD1. Germline assignment: CDR1 MNHEY and CDR2 SVGAGI. V shed 7 bases, J shed 4 bases, and the junction held 4 bases outside the gene matches. This CDR3 has 13 residues. The CDR3 DNA reads TGTGCCAGCACTCGGACAGGGGGGTACGAGCAGTACTTC. It yields the protein CASTRTGGYEQYF.

With regard to this clonotype: Just one base apart from a much larger clone, this may be a read error. The chain uses TRBV6-2 or TRBV6-3 and TRBJ2-2; possible D gene TRBD1, 6 bases. Between the trimmed V and J ends, which lost 7 bases and 3 bases, there was a span of 12 bases. Germline CDR1 is MNHEY and CDR2 is SVGEGT. The CDR3 length is 14 residues. CDR3 sequence: CASMEEGDTGELFF. The CDR3 DNA follows: TGTGCCAGCATGGAAGAGGGGGACACCGGGGAGCTGTTTTTT.

This chain joins TRBV28 and TRBJ2-1; 8 bases are a match to TRBD2. This CDR3 contains 16 residues. V was clipped by 8 bases and J by 5 bases; unmatched bases: 14. Germline-derived CDR1 and CDR2 are MDHEN and SYDVKM. CDR3 region: CASRRSGRYEDNEQFF. As DNA, the CDR3 is TGTGCCAGCCGCCGGAGCGGGAGATACGAAGACAATGAGCAGTTCTTC. Based on the CDR3 plus reference TRBV28 and TRBJ2-1, the full variable domain is DVKVTQSSRYLVKRTGEKVFLECVQDMDHENMFWYRQDPGLGLRLIYFSYDVKMKEKGDIPEGYSVSREKKERFSLILESASTNQTSMYLCASRRSGRYEDNEQFFGPGTRLTVL.

The rearrangement uses TRBV20-1 and TRBJ1-2; TRBD1 agrees at 8 bases. The CDR3 loop spans 15 amino acids. The trim removed 2 bases at V and 3 bases at J, leaving 8 bases unmatched. CDR1 is DFQATT and CDR2 is SNEGSKA in the germline V gene (reference sequence). CDR3 in DNA: TGCAGTGCTAGACAACCCAAGACAGGGGACTATGGCTACACCTTC. Residues: CSARQPKTGDYGYTF.

This clonotype showed up just a few times. The CDR3 DNA is TGCGCCAGCAGCCCTGCGGGCAGCCTGAACCCCATCTACGAGCAGTACTTC. This translates into CASSPAGSLNPIYEQYF. This chain connects TRBV4-1 to TRBJ2-7; perhaps TRBD2 as D (5 bases). Trimming removed 4 bases from V and 3 bases from J, with 22 bases in between. Germline assignment: CDR1 MGHRA and CDR2 YSYEKL. The CDR3 is made up of 17 amino acids.